This T cell receptor (beta chain) was captured in a study of OX40 agonist ivuxolimab in advanced cancers. Some background on the complete study: The costimulatory receptor OX40 (CD134) was targeted by ivuxolimab, a fully human IgG2 agonistic monoclonal antibody. Intravenous ivuxolimab was administered to patients every 2 weeks at six dose levels: 0.01, 0.1, 0.3, 1.5, 3 and 10 mg/kg. Among the roughly 50 dose-escalation patients, 19 had hepatocellular carcinoma, roughly 15 melanoma, 9 renal cell carcinoma and 9 head and neck cancer. A male proportion of 82.7% and a mean age of around 60 years, ranging from about 23 to 90, were recorded for the dose-escalation cohort. Prior anti-PD-1, anti-PD-L1 or anti-CTLA-4 therapy was permitted, and about two fifths of dose-escalation patients had received checkpoint inhibitors. Partial responses occurred in three dose-escalation patients, of whom one had hepatocellular carcinoma and two had cutaneous melanoma. The purpose of peripheral TCRbeta sequencing was to test whether ivuxolimab changed TCR sequence diversity and led to clonal T-cell expansion. The monotherapy dose-escalation portion (N of about 50 patients) of the phase I ivuxolimab trial is reported in the paper.

Remarks on this clone: The target of this receptor is not known. Per-base quality was not reported, and no clone a single base away is much larger than it.

For sequencing of the TCRbeta CDR3 region, genomic DNA was extracted from the sorted cells. The immunoSEQ Assay was used to sequence the TCRbeta CDR3 regions. Sourced from immuneACCESS, this table was stored by TCRdb with only in-frame sequences that have V and J called. A share of the clones is absent; for the studies checked, an unresolved V gene accounts for under half, and the remainder has no known explanation. This sample holds tens of thousands of clones; roughly 80% were observed only once. Roughly 4.9% of the sample rests with the top ten. The investigation overall reported the following: The antigen specificity of the peripheral T cells that underwent clonal expansion was not determined. In the 0.1-3.0 mg/kg groups, partial responders had among the lowest normalized peripheral clonal expansion, particularly in CD8+ T cells. At doses of 0.1 to 3.0 mg/kg, clonal expansion of both CD4+ and CD8+ blood T cells was observed from baseline to week 6. Low levels of normalized T-cell clonal expansion were also seen in some patients who did not respond. After ivuxolimab, expanded clones were on average more numerous among CD8+ T cells than among CD4+ T cells.

V is pared back by 0 bases and J by 6 bases, with 11 bases lying between the germline termini. The germline V gene provides CDR1 SGHRS and CDR2 YFSETQ. The CDR3 numbers 14 residues from cysteine through phenylalanine. The retained sequence is limited to the CDR3, 42 bases, with the frame set at the first base. Patients with a history of autoimmune disease or receiving systemic immunosuppression were excluded from the trial. In every dose cohort, peripheral blood was drawn for TCR sequencing at baseline, cycle 4 day 1, and cycle 7 day 1. Samples were obtained from an open-label, multicenter, first-in-human phase I dose-escalation trial of ivuxolimab. Adults with locally advanced or metastatic head and neck squamous cell, hepatocellular, melanoma or renal cell carcinoma were enrolled in the trial. Before TCR sequencing, CD4+ T cells and CD8+ T cells from peripheral blood were sorted into separate populations.

The sequence is built from TRBV5-1 and TRBJ2-3; TRBD1 is a possible D gene, resting on 6 matching bases. The material sequenced was CD4+ or CD8+ T cells sorted from blood, taken in a trial of the OX40 agonist ivuxolimab. The origin of this receptor is an adult with an advanced solid tumor such as melanoma, head and neck, liver or kidney cancer. The sequence in DNA is TGCGCCAGCAGCTTGGCCGATCAGGGGGATACGCAGTATTTT. Translated, this gives CASSLADQGDTQYF.